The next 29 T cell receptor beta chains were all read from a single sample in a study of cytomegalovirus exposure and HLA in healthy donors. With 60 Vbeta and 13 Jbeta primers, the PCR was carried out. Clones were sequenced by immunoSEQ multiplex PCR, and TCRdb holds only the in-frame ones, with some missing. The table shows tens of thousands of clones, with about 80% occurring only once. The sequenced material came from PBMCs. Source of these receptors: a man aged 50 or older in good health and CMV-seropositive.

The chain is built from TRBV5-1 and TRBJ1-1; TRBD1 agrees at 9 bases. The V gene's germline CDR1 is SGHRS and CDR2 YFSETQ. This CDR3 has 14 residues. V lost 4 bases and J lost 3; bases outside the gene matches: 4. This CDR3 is CASSTGTGYTEAFF. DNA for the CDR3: TGCGCCAGCAGCACCGGGACAGGGTACACTGAAGCTTTCTTT.

CDR3 DNA sequence: TGTGCCAGCAGCTTCCTCACAGATACGCAGTATTTT. Translating gives CASSFLTDTQYF. The gene calls are TRBV9 and TRBJ2-3; unclear D gene. The germline V gene has CDR1 SGDLS and CDR2 YYNGEE. Trimming shortened V by 4 bases and J by 2 bases, and 5 bases separated the two germline ends. The CDR3 totals 12 residues.

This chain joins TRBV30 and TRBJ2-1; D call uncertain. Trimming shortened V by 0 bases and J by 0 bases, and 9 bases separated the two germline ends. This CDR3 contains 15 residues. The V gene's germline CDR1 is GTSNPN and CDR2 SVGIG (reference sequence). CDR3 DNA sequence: TGTGCCTGGAGTGTGACTCCCAGCTCCTACAATGAGCAGTTCTTC. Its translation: CAWSVTPSSYNEQFF.

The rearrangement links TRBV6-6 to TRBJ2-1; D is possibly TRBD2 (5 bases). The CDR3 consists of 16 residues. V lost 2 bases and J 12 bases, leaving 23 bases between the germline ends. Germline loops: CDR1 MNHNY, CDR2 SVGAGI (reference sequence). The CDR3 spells CASSYPDGLAHVAQFF. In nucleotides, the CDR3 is TGTGCCAGCAGTTACCCCGATGGTCTAGCCCACGTTGCGCAGTTCTTC.

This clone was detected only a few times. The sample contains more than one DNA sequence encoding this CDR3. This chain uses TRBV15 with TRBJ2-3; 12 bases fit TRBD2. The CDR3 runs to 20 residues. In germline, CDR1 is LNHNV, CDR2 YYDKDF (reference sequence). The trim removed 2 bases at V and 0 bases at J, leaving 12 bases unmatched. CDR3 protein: CATSRPKGLAGTPSTDTQYF. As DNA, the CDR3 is TGTGCCACCAGCAGACCCAAGGGACTAGCGGGCACCCCCAGCACAGATACGCAGTATTTT.

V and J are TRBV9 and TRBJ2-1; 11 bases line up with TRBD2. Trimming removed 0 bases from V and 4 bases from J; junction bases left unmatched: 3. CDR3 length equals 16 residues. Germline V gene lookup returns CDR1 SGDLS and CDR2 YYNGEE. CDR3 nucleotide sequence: TGTGCCAGCAGCGTAGTTAGCGGGGGGGCGTACAATGAGCAGTTCTTC. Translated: CASSVVSGGAYNEQFF.

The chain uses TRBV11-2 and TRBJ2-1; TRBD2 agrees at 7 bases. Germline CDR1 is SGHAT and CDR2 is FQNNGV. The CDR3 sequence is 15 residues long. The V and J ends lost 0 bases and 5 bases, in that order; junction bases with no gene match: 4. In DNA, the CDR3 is TGTGCCAGCAGCTTAGAAGGACTAGGAAACAATGAGCAGTTCTTC. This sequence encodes CASSLEGLGNNEQFF.

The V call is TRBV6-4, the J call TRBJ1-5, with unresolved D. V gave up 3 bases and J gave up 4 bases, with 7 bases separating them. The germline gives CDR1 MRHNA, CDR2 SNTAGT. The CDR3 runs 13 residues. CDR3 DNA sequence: TGTGCCAGCAGTGAAACAGCTAATCAGCCCCAGCATTTT. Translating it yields CASSETANQPQHF.

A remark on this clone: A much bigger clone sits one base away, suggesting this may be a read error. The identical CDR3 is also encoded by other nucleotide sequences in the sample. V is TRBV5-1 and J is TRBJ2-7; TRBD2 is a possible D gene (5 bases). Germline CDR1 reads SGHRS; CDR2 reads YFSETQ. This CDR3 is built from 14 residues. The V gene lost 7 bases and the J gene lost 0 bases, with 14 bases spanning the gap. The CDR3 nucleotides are TGCGCCAGCCGCGACTACGGGGACTCCTACGAGCAGTACTTC. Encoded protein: CASRDYGDSYEQYF.

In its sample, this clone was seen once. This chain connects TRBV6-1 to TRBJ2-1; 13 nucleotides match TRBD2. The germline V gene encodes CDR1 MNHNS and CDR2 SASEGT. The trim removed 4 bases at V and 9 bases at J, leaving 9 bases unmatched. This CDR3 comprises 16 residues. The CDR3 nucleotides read TGTGCCAGCAGTGCACAACTAGCGGGAGGGCCTATTGAGCAGTTCTTC. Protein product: CASSAQLAGGPIEQFF.

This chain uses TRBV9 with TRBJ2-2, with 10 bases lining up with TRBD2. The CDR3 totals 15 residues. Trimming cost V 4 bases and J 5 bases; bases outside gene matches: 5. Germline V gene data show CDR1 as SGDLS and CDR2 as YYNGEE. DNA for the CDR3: TGTGCCAGCAGCCCCCGGACTAGCGGAACCGGGGAGCTGTTTTTT. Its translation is CASSPRTSGTGELFF.

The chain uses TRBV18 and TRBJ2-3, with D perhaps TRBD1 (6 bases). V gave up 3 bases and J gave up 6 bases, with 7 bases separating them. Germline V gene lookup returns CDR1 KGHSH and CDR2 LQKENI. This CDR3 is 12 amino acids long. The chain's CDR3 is CASSPQGDTQYF. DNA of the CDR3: TGTGCCAGCTCACCGCAGGGGGATACGCAGTATTTT.

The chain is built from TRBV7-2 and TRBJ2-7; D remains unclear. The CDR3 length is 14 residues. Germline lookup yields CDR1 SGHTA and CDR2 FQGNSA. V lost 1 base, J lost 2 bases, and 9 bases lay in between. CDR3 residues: CASSLGTVPYEQYF. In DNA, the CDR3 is TGTGCCAGCAGCTTAGGAACAGTACCCTACGAGCAGTACTTC. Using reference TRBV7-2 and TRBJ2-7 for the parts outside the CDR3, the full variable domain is GAGVSQSPSNKVTEKGKDVELRCDPISGHTALYWYRQSLGQGLEFLIYFQGNSAPDKSGLPSDRFSAERTGGSVSTLTIQRTQQEDSAVYLCASSLGTVPYEQYFGPGTRLTVT.

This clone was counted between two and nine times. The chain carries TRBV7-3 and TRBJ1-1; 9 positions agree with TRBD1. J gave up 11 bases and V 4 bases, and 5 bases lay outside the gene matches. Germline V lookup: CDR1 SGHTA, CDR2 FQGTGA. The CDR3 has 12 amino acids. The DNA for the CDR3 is TGTGCCAGCAGCTCAGCCGGGACAGGGGCTTTCTTT. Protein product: CASSSAGTGAFF.

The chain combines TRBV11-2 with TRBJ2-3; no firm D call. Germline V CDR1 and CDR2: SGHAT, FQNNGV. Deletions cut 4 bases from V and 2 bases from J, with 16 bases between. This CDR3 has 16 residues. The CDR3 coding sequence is TGTGCCAGCAGCTCCTGGCCTTCCACCCACACAGATACGCAGTATTTT. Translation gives CASSSWPSTHTDTQYF.

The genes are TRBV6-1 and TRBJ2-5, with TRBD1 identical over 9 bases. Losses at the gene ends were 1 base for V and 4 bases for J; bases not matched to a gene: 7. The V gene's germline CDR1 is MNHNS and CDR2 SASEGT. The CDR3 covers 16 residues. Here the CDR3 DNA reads TGTGCCAGCAGTGAAGGCGGGACAGGGATTCGAGAGACCCAGTACTTC. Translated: CASSEGGTGIRETQYF.

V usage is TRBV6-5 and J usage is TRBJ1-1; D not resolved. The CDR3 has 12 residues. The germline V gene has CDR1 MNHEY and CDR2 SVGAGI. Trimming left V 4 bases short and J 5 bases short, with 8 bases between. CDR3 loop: CASSFLRTEAFF. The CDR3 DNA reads TGTGCCAGCAGTTTCCTCAGAACTGAAGCTTTCTTT.

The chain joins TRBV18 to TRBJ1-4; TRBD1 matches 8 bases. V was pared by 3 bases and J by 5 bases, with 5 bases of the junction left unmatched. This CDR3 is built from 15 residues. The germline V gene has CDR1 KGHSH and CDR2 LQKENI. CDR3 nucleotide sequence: TGTGCCAGCTCACCCCGCAGGACAGGGAATGAAAAACTGTTTTTT. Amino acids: CASSPRRTGNEKLFF.

The CDR3 nucleotides read TGTGCCAGCACCCGGACAGGTCCCTCAGGGACTGAAGCTTTCTTT. Its protein is CASTRTGPSGTEAFF. The rearrangement links TRBV6-1 to TRBJ1-1; 7 nucleotides match TRBD1. The ends lost 7 bases at V and 5 bases at J; junction bases unmatched: 13. Germline V CDR1 and CDR2: MNHNS, SASEGT. The CDR3 consists of 15 residues.

The CDR3 sequence is CSARTGAPGTQYF. The CDR3 DNA reads as TGCAGCGCACGGACAGGGGCCCCCGGGACCCAGTACTTC. The chain has TRBV29-1 and TRBJ2-5; 9 nucleotides line up with TRBD1. The germline gives CDR1 SQVTM, CDR2 ANQGSEA. The CDR3 is 13 amino acids. With V trimmed by 7 bases and J by 7 bases, 10 bases remained unmatched.

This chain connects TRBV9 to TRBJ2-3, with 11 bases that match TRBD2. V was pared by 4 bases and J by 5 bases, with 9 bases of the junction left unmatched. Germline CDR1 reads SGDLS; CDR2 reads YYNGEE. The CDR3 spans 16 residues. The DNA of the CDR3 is TGTGCCAGCAGCACCTTAGCGGGGGGGCAGGGAGATACGCAGTATTTT. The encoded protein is CASSTLAGGQGDTQYF. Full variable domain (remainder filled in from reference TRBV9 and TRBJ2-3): DSGVTQTPKHLITATGQRVTLRCSPRSGDLSVYWYQQSLDQGLQFLIQYYNGEERAKGNILERFSAQQFPDLHSELNLSSLELGDSALYFCASSTLAGGQGDTQYFGPGTRLTVL.

The chain's CDR3 is CASSLTRRGGLTEAFF. Written as DNA, the CDR3 is TGCGCCAGCAGCCTTACCCGACGGGGGGGGCTCACTGAAGCTTTCTTT. The rearrangement uses TRBV5-1 and TRBJ1-1; TRBD1 might be the D (6 bases). The CDR3 sequence is 16 residues long. V dropped 4 bases and J dropped 4 bases, with 20 bases sitting between them. Per the germline V gene, CDR1 is SGHRS and CDR2 is YFSETQ.

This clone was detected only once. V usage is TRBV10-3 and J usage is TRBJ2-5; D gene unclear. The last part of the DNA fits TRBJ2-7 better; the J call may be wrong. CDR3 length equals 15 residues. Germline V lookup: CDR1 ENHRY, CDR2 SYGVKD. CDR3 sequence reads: CAITNHTTLTYEQYF. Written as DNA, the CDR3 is TGTGCCATCACCAACCACACGACTCTAACCTACGAGCAGTACTTC.

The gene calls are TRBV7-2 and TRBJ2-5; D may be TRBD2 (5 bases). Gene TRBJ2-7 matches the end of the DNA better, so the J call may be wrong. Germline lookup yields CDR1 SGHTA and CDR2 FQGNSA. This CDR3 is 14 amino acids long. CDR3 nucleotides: TGTGCCAGCAGCGTGACGGGGTTCGCCTACGAGCAGTACTTC. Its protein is CASSVTGFAYEQYF.

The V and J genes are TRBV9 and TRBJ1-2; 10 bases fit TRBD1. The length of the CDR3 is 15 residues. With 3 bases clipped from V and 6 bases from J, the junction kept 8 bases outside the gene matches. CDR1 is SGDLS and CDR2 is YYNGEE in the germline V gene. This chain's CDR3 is CASSATGQGFNGYTF. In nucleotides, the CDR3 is TGTGCCAGCAGCGCCACGGGACAGGGGTTTAATGGCTACACCTTC.

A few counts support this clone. The CDR3 here is CASSSQTGKNEKLFF. CDR3 sequence (DNA): TGTGCCAGCAGCTCACAGACAGGGAAGAATGAAAAACTGTTTTTT. The chain couples TRBV7-9 to TRBJ1-4, with 7 bases lining up with TRBD1. This CDR3 is 15 amino acids long. After removal of 4 bases from V and 5 bases from J, the junction contained 7 bases not matched to a gene. CDR1 is SEHNR and CDR2 is FQNEAQ in the germline V gene (reference sequence).

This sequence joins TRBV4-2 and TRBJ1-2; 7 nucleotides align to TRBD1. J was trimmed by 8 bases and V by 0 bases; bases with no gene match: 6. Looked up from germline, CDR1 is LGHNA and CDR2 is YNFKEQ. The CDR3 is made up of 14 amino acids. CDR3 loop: CASSQDEGASGYTF. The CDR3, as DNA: TGTGCCAGCAGCCAAGATGAGGGGGCGAGCGGCTACACCTTC.

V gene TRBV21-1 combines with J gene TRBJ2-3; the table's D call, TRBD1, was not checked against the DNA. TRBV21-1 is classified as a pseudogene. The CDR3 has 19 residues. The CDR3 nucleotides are TGTGCCAGCAGCAAAGGTCGAAGGGGGCCCAGATCAACCACAGATACGCAGTATTTT. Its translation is CASSKGRRGPRSTTDTQYF.

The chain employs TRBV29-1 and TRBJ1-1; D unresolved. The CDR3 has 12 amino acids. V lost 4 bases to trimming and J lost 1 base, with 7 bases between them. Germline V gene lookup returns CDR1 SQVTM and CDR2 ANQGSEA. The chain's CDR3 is CSVAQQNTEAFF. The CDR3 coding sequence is TGCAGCGTTGCACAGCAGAACACTGAAGCTTTCTTT.